Below are 30 T cell receptor beta chains sequenced from a single sample in a study of cytomegalovirus exposure and HLA in healthy donors (dated by TCRdb to between 2016 and 2019). The receptor library was made with the immunoSEQ multiplex PCR assay. For the multiplex PCR, a mixture combining 60 forward primers for TCR Vbeta segments and 13 reverse primers for TCR Jbeta segments was used. Held by TCRdb, this immuneACCESS table contains in-frame sequences only and omits some clones. Under half of the omission traces to an unresolved V gene where checked; the cause of the rest is unknown. Within this sample are roughly 69,000 clones, with 60% to 75% of them counted one time only. The top ten hold 12% to 15% of the sample. Source material: PBMCs. These receptors came from a male donor in good health and CMV-seropositive.

The chain links TRBV7-2 to TRBJ2-7; TRBD2 agrees at 11 bases. Germline values: CDR1 SGHTA, CDR2 FQGNSA. V dropped 5 bases and J dropped 6; count of bases not matched to a gene: 9. This CDR3 spans 15 amino acids. The CDR3 bases are TGTGCCAGCAGCCTAACTAGCGGGAGAGGTGTCGAGCAGTACTTC. It codes for CASSLTSGRGVEQYF.

V usage is TRBV5-4 and J usage is TRBJ2-7, with D possibly TRBD1 on 6 matching bases. The CDR3 loop spans 14 amino acids. The V and J ends lost 4 bases and 3 bases respectively, with 14 bases between them. The germline CDR1 and CDR2 sequences are SGHNT and YYREEE (reference sequence). The CDR3 DNA is TGTGCCAGCAGCGACCAGGGGCCGATCTACGAGCAGTACTTC. Translation: CASSDQGPIYEQYF.

A few counts support this clone. This chain uses TRBV7-2 with TRBJ1-2; D uncertain. The V end was cut by 4 bases, the J end by 8 bases, with 17 bases between. The CDR3 totals 14 residues. Germline V gene lookup returns CDR1 SGHTA and CDR2 FQGNSA. CDR3 amino acids: CASSSGSRGRGYTF. In DNA, the CDR3 is TGTGCCAGCAGCTCCGGTTCCCGGGGTCGGGGCTACACCTTC.

The chain recombines TRBV15 with TRBJ1-1, with no clear D. The CDR3 runs to 16 residues. V lost 1 base to trimming and J lost 4 bases, with 16 bases between them. Germline V gene data show CDR1 as LNHNV and CDR2 as YYDKDF (reference sequence). CDR3 residues: CATSRGVRAGATEAFF. The CDR3 nucleotides read TGTGCCACCAGCAGAGGGGTGAGGGCGGGAGCCACTGAAGCTTTCTTT.

This clone was observed a few times. CDR3 protein: CASSSGGHLDGYTF. CDR3 DNA sequence: TGTGCCAGCTCGTCGGGTGGTCACTTGGATGGCTACACCTTC. The chain combines TRBV18 with TRBJ1-2, with unresolved D. Germline loops: CDR1 KGHSH, CDR2 LQKENI. The CDR3 is 14 amino acids. V gave up 6 bases and J gave up 6 bases, with 17 bases separating them.

J is TRBJ2-1 and V is TRBV25-1; 8 bases are shared with TRBD2. Germline CDR1 and CDR2: MGHDK and SYGVNS. This CDR3 is built from 14 residues. Trimming at V came to 6 bases and at J to 4 bases, leaving 5 bases not matched to a gene. The CDR3 here is CASRAGVRYNEQFF. The DNA of the CDR3 is TGTGCCAGCAGAGCGGGAGTAAGGTACAATGAGCAGTTCTTC.

This sequence joins TRBV7-2 and TRBJ1-1; D call uncertain. This CDR3 region has 13 residues. Germline values: CDR1 SGHTA, CDR2 FQGNSA. V dropped 5 bases and J dropped 2 bases, with 9 bases sitting between them. CDR3 protein: CASSTQSNTEAFF. CDR3 in DNA: TGTGCCAGCAGCACACAGAGCAACACTGAAGCTTTCTTT.

The V gene is TRBV9, the J gene TRBJ2-5, with D maybe TRBD2 (7 bases). CDR3 length: 15 residues. Germline values: CDR1 SGDLS, CDR2 YYNGEE. V gave up 4 bases and J gave up 5 bases, with 18 bases separating them. The CDR3 region has the DNA TGTGCCAGCAGCCCTTGGGGGGGGCAGGGGGAGACCCAGTACTTC. Its protein is CASSPWGGQGETQYF.

On this clone itself: This same CDR3 is encoded by further DNA sequences in the sample. The rearrangement uses TRBV6-5 and TRBJ1-1; 8 bases match TRBD1. J gave up 4 bases and V 0 bases, and 1 base lay outside the gene matches. The CDR3 contains 14 residues. Germline V CDR1 and CDR2: MNHEY, SVGAGI. The CDR3 protein is CASSYSTGVTEAFF. The CDR3, as DNA: TGTGCCAGCAGTTACTCGACAGGGGTCACTGAAGCTTTCTTT.

This chain connects TRBV6-6 to TRBJ2-5; 7 nucleotides match TRBD2. In germline, CDR1 is MNHNY, CDR2 SVGAGI (reference sequence). J lost 4 bases, V lost 6 bases, and 8 bases had no gene match. The CDR3 consists of 14 residues. CDR3 loop: CASRGGMSLETQYF. The CDR3 DNA follows: TGTGCCAGCAGGGGAGGGATGAGTTTAGAGACCCAGTACTTC.

By share, this clone counts as medium-sized. The chain uses TRBV7-9 and TRBJ2-3; TRBD2 aligns across 7 bases. In germline, CDR1 is SEHNR, CDR2 FQNEAQ (reference sequence). CDR3 length: 13 amino acids. V gave up 7 bases and J gave up 5 bases; unmatched junction bases: 6. The CDR3 coding sequence is TGTGCCAGCAACCCCAGGGAGGGAGATACGCAGTATTTT. It specifies CASNPREGDTQYF.

The rearrangement links TRBV18 to TRBJ1-5; D not certain. CDR1 is KGHSH and CDR2 is LQKENI in the germline V gene. This CDR3 has 13 amino acids. V lost 5 bases, J lost 7 bases, and 12 bases lay in between. The CDR3 region has the DNA TGTGCCAGCTCATCCCGGGGAGAGCAGCCCCAGCATTTT. Its protein product is CASSSRGEQPQHF.

V usage is TRBV10-3 and J usage is TRBJ2-2; 7 nucleotides agree with TRBD2. This CDR3 is built from 15 residues. Trimming took 0 bases from V and 5 from J; bases not matched to a gene: 3. Germline lookup yields CDR1 ENHRY and CDR2 SYGVKD. The CDR3: CAISESGGSTGELFF. The CDR3 DNA follows: TGTGCCATCAGTGAGTCGGGCGGGAGTACCGGGGAGCTGTTTTTT.

CDR3 protein: CASSYSNQPQHF. Written as DNA, the CDR3 is TGTGCCAGCTCCTATAGCAATCAGCCCCAGCATTTT. This chain links TRBV19 with TRBJ1-5; D gene ambiguous. Germline CDR1 and CDR2: LNHDA and SQIVND (reference sequence). V lost 9 bases and J lost 0, with 6 bases in between. The CDR3 is made up of 12 amino acids.

This clone was seen only a few times. The V and J genes are TRBV5-4 and TRBJ2-7; D is possibly TRBD1 (6 bases). The CDR3 runs 14 residues. The V end lost 4 bases, the J end lost 3 bases, and 14 bases lay between the germline ends. CDR1 and CDR2 from the germline V gene are SGHNT and YYREEE (reference sequence). The CDR3 DNA reads as TGTGCCAGCAGCCCTACTCAGGGGTACTACGAGCAGTACTTC. It encodes CASSPTQGYYEQYF. Based on the CDR3 plus reference TRBV5-4 and TRBJ2-7, the full variable domain is ETGVTQSPTHLIKTRGQQVTLRCSSQSGHNTVSWYQQALGQGPQFIFQYYREEENGRGNFPPRFSGLQFPNYSSELNVNALELDDSALYLCASSPTQGYYEQYFGPGTRLTVT.

This clone was observed a handful of times. The chain combines TRBV6-1 with TRBJ2-2, with a tentative D call TRBD2 (6 bases). The germline CDR1 and CDR2 sequences are MNHNS and SASEGT. Trimming removed 2 bases at V and 2 bases at J, with 12 bases between. This CDR3 region has 16 residues. The CDR3 protein is CASSEWVAANTGELFF. CDR3 nucleotide sequence: TGTGCCAGCAGTGAATGGGTAGCGGCCAACACCGGGGAGCTGTTTTTT.

The V call is TRBV7-7, the J call TRBJ2-7; 10 positions agree with TRBD2. The V segment lost 6 bases and the J segment 2 bases; nucleotides outside the gene matches: 7. The CDR3 consists of 15 residues. Germline values: CDR1 SSHAT, CDR2 FNYEAQ (reference sequence). CDR3 nucleotides: TGTGCCAGCAGTTACGGGACTAGCGATACCTACGAGCAGTACTTC. Protein product: CASSYGTSDTYEQYF.

This clone was counted only a few times. The chain couples TRBV6-1 to TRBJ2-7; TRBD2 aligns across 7 bases. Trimming took 4 bases from V and 1 from J; bases not matched to a gene: 7. CDR3 size: 15 residues. Germline lookup yields CDR1 MNHNS and CDR2 SASEGT. CDR3 sequence reads: CASSVSLAVSYEQYF. CDR3 in DNA: TGTGCCAGCAGTGTGAGTCTAGCGGTATCCTACGAGCAGTACTTC.

This clone was seen more than once but under ten times. The V and J genes are TRBV11-2 and TRBJ2-1; unclear D gene. This CDR3 contains 13 residues. V was trimmed by 1 base and J by 6 bases, leaving 7 bases between them. The germline gives CDR1 SGHAT, CDR2 FQNNGV. CDR3 region: CASSLVSLNEQFF. DNA for the CDR3: TGTGCCAGCAGCTTAGTATCCCTCAATGAGCAGTTCTTC.

The chain uses TRBV25-1 and TRBJ1-2, with no clear D. V was trimmed by 4 bases and J by 0 bases, leaving 6 bases between them. CDR1 MGHDK and CDR2 SYGVNS come from the germline V gene. This CDR3 region has 13 residues. The CDR3 region has the DNA TGTGCCAGCAGTGTTCTAACTAACTATGGCTACACCTTC. Translating gives CASSVLTNYGYTF.

About this clone: The same CDR3 can be traced to other DNA sequences in this sample. The CDR3 region is CASKFREGLPEQYF. CDR3 DNA sequence: TGTGCCAGCAAGTTTCGGGAGGGCCTCCCCGAGCAGTACTTC. The J gene is TRBJ2-7, the V gene TRBV6-5; TRBD2 aligns across 8 bases. The J segment lost 6 bases and the V segment lost 7 bases, leaving 11 bases of the junction unmatched. The CDR3 is made up of 14 amino acids. Looked up from germline, CDR1 is MNHEY and CDR2 is SVGAGI.

In regard to this clone: A junction boundary mismatches the germline segment, possibly from a read error. The gene calls are TRBV7-9 and TRBJ2-7; possible D gene TRBD2, 6 bases. Germline-derived CDR1 and CDR2 are SEHNR and FQNEAQ (reference sequence). The CDR3 has 15 residues. CDR3 in amino acids: CSSSPPGTYRYEQYF. The CDR3 DNA is TGTTCCAGCAGCCCTCCCGGGACTTACCGCTACGAGCAGTACTTC.

This clone showed up just a few times. The V gene is TRBV7-9, the J gene TRBJ2-5, with 9 bases matching TRBD1. The ends lost 6 bases at V and 5 bases at J; junction bases unmatched: 1. The V gene's germline CDR1 is SEHNR and CDR2 FQNEAQ (reference sequence). There are 12 residues in the CDR3. The CDR3 is CASRTGGETQYF. CDR3 in DNA: TGTGCCAGCAGGACAGGGGGGGAGACCCAGTACTTC.

V gene TRBV10-2 combines with J gene TRBJ2-5; possible D gene TRBD1, 5 bases. CDR1 is WSHSY and CDR2 is SAAADI in the germline V gene. V was pared by 2 bases and J by 3 bases, with 7 bases between. CDR3 size: 13 residues. The CDR3 DNA reads TGCGCCAGCAGTGAGATGACAGAAGAGACCCAGTACTTC. Translated, it gives CASSEMTEETQYF.

This chain joins TRBV6-5 and TRBJ2-7, with 8 bases that match TRBD1. The CDR3 extends over 14 amino acids. With 6 bases clipped from V and 2 bases from J, the junction kept 6 bases outside the gene matches. Germline values: CDR1 MNHEY, CDR2 SVGAGI. The CDR3 spells CASRRTGPPYEQYF. In DNA form, the CDR3 reads TGTGCCAGCAGGAGGACAGGGCCTCCCTACGAGCAGTACTTC.

J is TRBJ1-5 and V is TRBV30; D remains unclear. V was cut by 2 bases and J by 7 bases, with 12 bases left in between. Germline CDR1 and CDR2: GTSNPN and SVGIG (reference sequence). The length of the CDR3 is 13 residues. As DNA, the CDR3 is TGTGCCTGGAGTAAGGCAGACGGGCAGCCCCAGCATTTT. It translates to CAWSKADGQPQHF.

The rearrangement joins TRBV30 to TRBJ2-3; 7 bases agree with TRBD2. V gave up 2 bases and J gave up 1 base; unmatched junction bases: 3. The CDR3 is 14 residues long. The V gene's germline CDR1 is GTSNPN and CDR2 SVGIG (reference sequence). CDR3 amino acids: CAWSLADGTDTQYF. For the CDR3, the DNA is TGTGCCTGGAGTCTAGCGGATGGCACAGATACGCAGTATTTT.

This clone was counted a few times. The rearrangement joins TRBV6-5 to TRBJ2-7, with TRBD1 matching 10 bases. The CDR3 spans 15 residues. V shed 6 bases, J shed 1 base, and the junction held 6 bases outside the gene matches. Germline assignment: CDR1 MNHEY and CDR2 SVGAGI. The CDR3 coding sequence is TGTGCCAGCAGCCCGGACAGGGGGGTATCCTACGAGCAGTACTTC. Translating gives CASSPDRGVSYEQYF.

This clone was observed a few times. The rearrangement uses TRBV19 and TRBJ2-2; a possible D gene is TRBD1 (6 bases). Germline values: CDR1 LNHDA, CDR2 SQIVND (reference sequence). The V end lost 7 bases, the J end lost 0 bases, and 6 bases lay between the germline ends. CDR3 size: 13 residues. This chain's CDR3 is CASNRANTGELFF. The CDR3 nucleotides are TGTGCCAGTAACAGGGCGAACACCGGGGAGCTGTTTTTT.

This clone is a singleton in its sample. Germline is not matched at one junction end, which may reflect a read error. The gene calls are TRBV7-3 and TRBJ2-7; D not resolved. Germline CDR1 is SGHTA and CDR2 is FQGTGA. There are 13 residues in the CDR3. This CDR3 is CASSFSTSSEQYF. The CDR3 DNA reads TGTGCCAGCAGCTTCTCGACATCCTCCGAGCAGTACTTC.